These 18 T cell receptor beta chains share one sample of origin, sequenced in a study of blood T cell repertoires in COVID-19. Libraries were prepared by immunoSEQ multiplex PCR; TCRdb keeps only in-frame clonotypes and omits some of them. Among roughly 260,000 clones listed, 82% were seen once. The sample taken for sequencing was peripheral blood. Receptors originate from a young woman with acute or convalescent COVID-19.

In this sample, this clone turned up once. The chain is built from TRBV13 and TRBJ1-1, with D perhaps matching TRBD1 (5 bases). In germline, CDR1 is PRHDT, CDR2 FYEKMQ (reference sequence). The CDR3 extends over 14 amino acids. V was cut by 0 bases and J by 7 bases, with 12 bases left in between. The CDR3 sequence: CASSLGRSRGEAFF. The CDR3 DNA reads as TGTGCCAGCAGCTTAGGCAGGTCAAGGGGTGAAGCTTTCTTT.

CDR3 loop: CASSGLAGGPFTQFF. The CDR3 bases are TGTGCCAGCAGTGGACTAGCGGGAGGGCCTTTTACGCAGTTCTTC. The J gene is TRBJ2-1, the V gene TRBV6-2 or TRBV6-3; the match to TRBD2 covers 15 bases. Germline values: CDR1 MNHEY, CDR2 SVGEGT. There are 15 residues in the CDR3. V dropped 5 bases and J dropped 12; count of bases not matched to a gene: 8.

The chain recombines TRBV2 with TRBJ2-5; D gene uncertain. V lost 2 bases to trimming and J lost 5 bases, with 12 bases between them. The CDR3 has 14 amino acids. Germline values: CDR1 SNHLY, CDR2 FYNNEI. The CDR3 nucleotides read TGTGCCAGCAGTGAATCGAGGAGTGCGGAGACCCAGTACTTC. Translated, it gives CASSESRSAETQYF.

The CDR3: CASSYSGQGANEQFF. CDR3 bases: TGTGCCAGCAGTTACTCTGGACAGGGGGCGAATGAGCAGTTCTTC. V is TRBV6-5 and J is TRBJ2-1, with 11 bases aligning to TRBD1. In germline, CDR1 is MNHEY, CDR2 SVGAGI. The junction had 2 bases not matched to a gene; V was cut back by 0 bases and J by 7 bases. CDR3 length: 15 residues.

The chain is built from TRBV21-1 and TRBJ1-5. TRBV21-1 is a listed pseudogene. This CDR3 comprises 16 residues. The CDR3 region is CASSKEGGRGNQPQHF. The CDR3 DNA is TGTGCCAGCAGCAAAGAGGGGGGGAGGGGCAATCAGCCCCAGCATTTT.

The chain employs TRBV28 and TRBJ1-1; 9 bases fit TRBD1. This CDR3 has 13 amino acids. From germline, CDR1 is MDHEN and CDR2 SYDVKM. The trim removed 8 bases at V and 6 bases at J, leaving 7 bases unmatched. CDR3 loop: CASHIRQGAEAFF. The CDR3 nucleotides read TGTGCCAGCCATATTCGACAGGGGGCTGAAGCTTTCTTT. The variable domain in full, with the rest retrieved from reference TRBV28 and TRBJ1-1, is DVKVTQSSRYLVKRTGEKVFLECVQDMDHENMFWYRQDPGLGLRLIYFSYDVKMKEKGDIPEGYSVSREKKERFSLILESASTNQTSMYLCASHIRQGAEAFFGQGTRLTVV.

The chain carries TRBV19 and TRBJ2-7, with D perhaps matching TRBD1 (5 bases). V dropped 6 bases and J dropped 3 bases, with 12 bases sitting between them. CDR1 and CDR2 from the germline V gene are LNHDA and SQIVND (reference sequence). CDR3 length: 13 residues. This chain's CDR3 is CASSYDSFYEQYF. The CDR3 region has the DNA TGTGCCAGTAGCTACGACAGTTTCTACGAGCAGTACTTC.

V and J are TRBV18 and TRBJ1-6; D remains unclear. In germline, CDR1 is KGHSH, CDR2 LQKENI. Trimming left V 2 bases short and J 5 bases short, with 7 bases between. The CDR3 is 14 residues long. The CDR3 reads CASSPNGNNSPLHF. The CDR3 bases are TGTGCCAGCTCACCAAACGGGAATAATTCACCCCTCCACTTT.

CDR3: CAISEPGETGLNYGYTF. DNA for the CDR3: TGTGCCATCAGTGAGCCAGGGGAAACAGGGCTTAACTATGGCTACACCTTC. The V and J genes are TRBV10-3 and TRBJ1-2, with D possibly being TRBD1 (6 bases). V dropped 2 bases and J dropped 1 base, with 17 bases sitting between them. Germline V lookup: CDR1 ENHRY, CDR2 SYGVKD. The CDR3 covers 17 residues.

This chain connects TRBV5-5 to TRBJ1-1; tentatively, D is TRBD1 (5 bases). V lost 0 bases, J lost 7 bases, and 7 bases lay in between. CDR1 SGHKS and CDR2 YYEKEE come from the germline V gene (reference sequence). This CDR3 comprises 12 residues. As DNA, the CDR3 is TGTGCCAGCAGCTTGGTGGGACTTGAAGCTTTCTTT. This sequence encodes CASSLVGLEAFF.

J is TRBJ1-2 and V is TRBV6-6; 10 positions agree with TRBD1. With V trimmed by 8 bases and J by 5 bases, 5 bases remained unmatched. The CDR3 totals 13 residues. Looked up from germline, CDR1 is MNHNY and CDR2 is SVGAGI (reference sequence). As DNA, the CDR3 is TGTGCCAGCTGGCGGACAGGGGGTTATGGCTACACCTTC. Translation gives CASWRTGGYGYTF.

This chain links TRBV3-1 (or the pseudogene TRBV3-2) with TRBJ2-5; D gene ambiguous. This CDR3 is 12 amino acids long. The V and J ends lost 4 bases and 1 base respectively, with 4 bases between them. CDR1 and CDR2 (germline): LGHDT, YNNKEL (reference sequence). CDR3 sequence (DNA): TGTGCCAGCAGCCTATTCCAAGAGACCCAGTACTTC. It encodes CASSLFQETQYF.

The count of this clone is one. V usage is TRBV3-1 (or the pseudogene TRBV3-2) and J usage is TRBJ2-1, with 14 bases identical to TRBD2. The CDR3 covers 16 residues. The ends lost 7 bases at V and 0 bases at J; junction bases unmatched: 2. Germline CDR1 and CDR2: LGHDT and YNNKEL (reference sequence). CDR3 DNA sequence: TGTGCCAGCACTGGGACTAGCGGGAGCTCCTACAATGAGCAGTTCTTC. Protein product: CASTGTSGSSYNEQFF.

The chain is built from TRBV15 and TRBJ2-7, with TRBD1 identical over 12 bases. Germline assignment: CDR1 LNHNV and CDR2 YYDKDF (reference sequence). J gave up 5 bases and V 4 bases, and 9 bases lay outside the gene matches. The CDR3 extends over 16 amino acids. The CDR3 sequence: CATSTRYGTGGDEQYF. CDR3 coding DNA: TGTGCCACCAGCACAAGATACGGGACAGGGGGCGACGAGCAGTACTTC.

The chain is built from TRBV20-1 and TRBJ2-3; 7 bases fit TRBD2. Trimming took 3 bases from V and 8 from J; bases not matched to a gene: 8. Germline V gene lookup returns CDR1 DFQATT and CDR2 SNEGSKA (reference sequence). This CDR3 region has 13 residues. In DNA form, the CDR3 reads TGCAGTGCTAGTCGCCTAGCGGAAGGTACGCAGTATTTT. This gives the protein CSASRLAEGTQYF.

This rearrangement joins TRBV18 to TRBJ2-2, with a tentative D call TRBD2 (5 bases). V was trimmed by 3 bases and J by 4 bases, leaving 12 bases between them. The germline CDR1 and CDR2 sequences are KGHSH and LQKENI. CDR3 length: 15 amino acids. CDR3 coding DNA: TGTGCCAGCTCACCCCGGGGAATCGGCACCGGGGAGCTGTTTTTT. Amino acids: CASSPRGIGTGELFF.

The rearrangement links TRBV19 to TRBJ1-2; D is perhaps TRBD1 (5 bases). The CDR3 has 13 amino acids. Trimming took 10 bases from V and 1 from J, leaving 13 bases between them. Per germline, CDR1 LNHDA and CDR2 SQIVND (reference sequence). This chain's CDR3 is CATSMTVNYGYTF. In DNA form, the CDR3 reads TGTGCCACCTCAATGACAGTTAACTATGGCTACACCTTC. The full variable domain, rest sourced from reference TRBV19 and TRBJ1-2, is DGGITQSPKYLFRKEGQNVTLSCEQNLNHDAMYWYRQDPGQGLRLIYYSQIVNDFQKGDIAEGYSVSREKKESFPLTVTSAQKNPTAFYLCATSMTVNYGYTFGSGTRLTVV.

The V call is TRBV29-1, the J call TRBJ2-2; 8 nucleotides line up with TRBD2. The junction had 8 bases not matched to a gene; V was cut back by 4 bases and J by 1 base. The CDR3 is 16 amino acids. Germline CDR1 SQVTM, CDR2 ANQGSEA. Here the CDR3 DNA reads TGCAGCGTTGGAAGATCAGCGGGAGAGAACACCGGGGAGCTGTTTTTT. Amino acid sequence: CSVGRSAGENTGELFF.